This passage covers 26 T cell receptor beta chains from one sample sequenced in a study of T cell changes during pregnancy in multiple sclerosis. Some clones are missing from TCRdb's copy, which holds only in-frame ones; the method was immunoSEQ multiplex PCR. The sample has 20,000 to 30,000 clones, more than 75% seen once. Sequences were derived from CD4+ T cells from peripheral blood mononuclear cells, sampled in the first trimester of pregnancy. The source is a female donor in good health, enrolled as a control in a pregnancy study.

The V and J genes are TRBV11-2 and TRBJ2-1, with 14 bases matching TRBD2. This CDR3 region has 17 residues. V shed 2 bases and J 9 bases; nucleotides not matched to a gene: 9. CDR1 is SGHAT, CDR2 FQNNGV, per germline. CDR3: CASSLKTLGLAGAEQFF. DNA of the CDR3: TGTGCCAGCAGCTTAAAAACGTTGGGACTAGCGGGAGCTGAGCAGTTCTTC.

The rearrangement uses TRBV9 and TRBJ1-4; tentatively, D is TRBD1 (6 bases). This CDR3 contains 14 residues. Germline lookup yields CDR1 SGDLS and CDR2 YYNGEE. The V and J ends lost 1 base and 7 bases respectively, with 11 bases between them. CDR3 sequence reads: CASSVTGYSEKLFF. The CDR3 DNA reads as TGTGCCAGCAGCGTAACAGGGTACAGTGAAAAACTGTTTTTT.

The genes are TRBV6-5 and TRBJ1-1; TRBD1 matches 8 bases. The CDR3 is 15 amino acids. Germline CDR1 reads MNHEY; CDR2 reads SVGAGI. V dropped 6 bases and J dropped 9; count of bases not matched to a gene: 15. CDR3 loop: CASRPSGGSTMKAFF. DNA of the CDR3: TGTGCCAGCAGGCCTTCAGGGGGCTCCACCATGAAAGCTTTCTTT.

J is TRBJ1-5 and V is TRBV5-4; D is perhaps TRBD1 (6 bases). The CDR3 runs to 14 residues. V was clipped by 2 bases and J by 1 base, with 7 bases between them. Per germline, CDR1 SGHNT and CDR2 YYREEE (reference sequence). DNA for the CDR3: TGTGCCAGCAGCTTCCAGGGGAGCAATCAGCCCCAGCATTTT. It translates to CASSFQGSNQPQHF.

In nucleotides, the CDR3 is TGTGCCAGCAGCCGGGGGGGGGCGGTCGGAGAAAAACTGTTTTTT. The encoded protein is CASSRGGAVGEKLFF. The chain recombines TRBV7-9 with TRBJ1-4, with D perhaps matching TRBD1 (6 bases). The ends were cut back, 5 bases at V and 8 bases at J, with 18 bases in the middle. The CDR3 loop spans 15 amino acids. The germline V gene encodes CDR1 SEHNR and CDR2 FQNEAQ (reference sequence).

The genes are TRBV5-1 and TRBJ1-1; D is possibly TRBD1 (5 bases). CDR3 length: 15 residues. The germline V gene has CDR1 SGHRS and CDR2 YFSETQ. Trimming stripped 1 base from V and 1 base from J, with 11 bases between. This chain's CDR3 is CASSLQGAGNTEAFF. The CDR3 DNA follows: TGCGCCAGCAGCTTGCAAGGGGCTGGGAACACTGAAGCTTTCTTT.

The chain couples TRBV18 to TRBJ2-1, with a possible D match to TRBD2 (6 bases). Germline CDR1 KGHSH, CDR2 LQKENI. Deletions cut 6 bases from V and 0 bases from J, with 12 bases between. CDR3 size: 15 residues. The CDR3 sequence: CASSLWRGSYNEQFF. The CDR3 DNA sequence: TGTGCCAGCTCCCTTTGGCGGGGCTCCTACAATGAGCAGTTCTTC.

This rearrangement joins TRBV11-3 to TRBJ2-3, with TRBD1 identical over 9 bases. Per germline, CDR1 SGHNT and CDR2 YENEEA. The CDR3 covers 17 residues. The V gene end was trimmed by 4 bases and the J gene end by 9 bases; junction bases not matched to a gene: 17. CDR3 bases: TGTGCCAGCAGCTCAAGCCCGGGACAGGGTTTAATCGGGACGCAGTATTTT. It translates to CASSSSPGQGLIGTQYF. Variable domain in full (rest from reference TRBV11-3 and TRBJ2-3): EAGVVQSPRYKIIEKKQPVAFWCNPISGHNTLYWYLQNLGQGPELLIRYENEEAVDDSQLPKDRFSAERLKGVDSTLKIQPAELGDSAVYLCASSSSPGQGLIGTQYFGPGTRLTVL.

There are a few counts of this clone. In nucleotides, the CDR3 is TGTGCCAGCAGTTACTCCCCGGACAGGCGAACACGGGGTTCACCCCTCCACTTT. Its protein product is CASSYSPDRRTRGSPLHF. V and J are TRBV27 and TRBJ1-6; 7 bases align to TRBD1. The CDR3 consists of 18 residues. V dropped 4 bases and J dropped 9; count of bases not matched to a gene: 18. CDR1 and CDR2 (germline): MNHEY, SMNVEV (reference sequence).

This chain joins TRBV25-1 and TRBJ1-4; D remains ambiguous. This CDR3 contains 13 residues. Per the germline V gene, CDR1 is MGHDK and CDR2 is SYGVNS. V gave up 4 bases and J gave up 4 bases, with 7 bases separating them. This CDR3 reads CASSGYRNEKLFF. The CDR3 bases are TGTGCCAGCAGTGGCTATCGTAATGAAAAACTGTTTTTT.

The chain employs TRBV7-3 and TRBJ2-7; 8 nucleotides agree with TRBD2. Unmatched junction bases numbered 14, after V lost 5 bases and J lost 5 bases. The germline gives CDR1 SGHTA, CDR2 FQGTGA. This CDR3 is built from 16 residues. This CDR3 is CASSRGGHREGNEQYF. CDR3 DNA sequence: TGTGCCAGCAGCCGGGGGGGGCACAGGGAGGGCAACGAGCAGTACTTC.

This clone is a singleton in its sample. The chain uses TRBV10-3 and TRBJ1-2; TRBD1 agrees at 9 bases. This CDR3 region has 16 residues. J gave up 1 base and V 11 bases, and 14 bases lay outside the gene matches. Per the germline V gene, CDR1 is ENHRY and CDR2 is SYGVKD. CDR3 sequence (DNA): TGTGCCTCGACCTCGGGTGAGGGACAGGGTAACTATGGCTACACCTTC. Protein sequence: CASTSGEGQGNYGYTF.

The V and J genes are TRBV5-1 and TRBJ1-3; 8 positions agree with TRBD1. V gave up 4 bases and J gave up 2 bases; unmatched junction bases: 8. Looked up from germline, CDR1 is SGHRS and CDR2 is YFSETQ. The CDR3 totals 16 residues. The CDR3 DNA follows: TGCGCCAGCAGCCGGGACAGGCAGGAGGCTGGAAACACCATATATTTT. It encodes CASSRDRQEAGNTIYF.

This chain uses TRBV7-6 with TRBJ2-1, with 10 nucleotides matching TRBD2. Germline assignment: CDR1 SGHVS and CDR2 FNYEAQ. The CDR3 loop spans 20 amino acids. The trim removed 2 bases at V and 7 bases at J, leaving 20 bases unmatched. This chain's CDR3 is CASSLRRQGIWTSGANEQFF. In DNA, the CDR3 is TGTGCCAGCAGCTTAAGGAGGCAAGGGATCTGGACTAGCGGAGCAAATGAGCAGTTCTTC.

V and J are TRBV19 and TRBJ1-1, with 9 bases matching TRBD1. V dropped 8 bases and J dropped 7; count of bases not matched to a gene: 14. CDR1 is LNHDA and CDR2 is SQIVND in the germline V gene (reference sequence). There are 15 residues in the CDR3. The CDR3 sequence is CASPPGQGQHSEAFF. As DNA, the CDR3 is TGTGCCAGTCCCCCGGGACAGGGACAACATAGTGAAGCTTTCTTT. Variable domain in full (rest from reference TRBV19 and TRBJ1-1): DGGITQSPKYLFRKEGQNVTLSCEQNLNHDAMYWYRQDPGQGLRLIYYSQIVNDFQKGDIAEGYSVSREKKESFPLTVTSAQKNPTAFYLCASPPGQGQHSEAFFGQGTRLTVV.

In this sample, this clone turned up once. The chain combines TRBV28 with TRBJ2-7, with a tentative D call TRBD2 (6 bases). The V and J ends lost 6 bases and 1 base respectively, with 16 bases between them. This CDR3 is 15 amino acids long. Germline CDR1 MDHEN, CDR2 SYDVKM. CDR3: CASSPAERASYEQYF. CDR3 in DNA: TGTGCCAGCAGCCCCGCTGAGCGGGCTTCCTACGAGCAGTACTTC.

The chain joins TRBV6-5 to TRBJ1-1; D is unclear. Germline CDR1 and CDR2: MNHEY and SVGAGI. The CDR3 consists of 14 residues. Trimming stripped 0 bases from V and 4 bases from J, with 9 bases between. Here the CDR3 reads CASSYSSGSTEAFF. The CDR3 DNA sequence: TGTGCCAGCAGTTACTCTAGCGGGAGCACTGAAGCTTTCTTT.

This rearrangement joins TRBV6-1 to TRBJ1-6, with D unresolved. Looked up from germline, CDR1 is MNHNS and CDR2 is SASEGT. The CDR3 has 14 amino acids. Trimming shortened V by 3 bases and J by 8 bases, and 11 bases separated the two germline ends. The CDR3 protein is CASSDINGDSPLHF. CDR3 in DNA: TGTGCCAGCAGTGATATTAACGGGGATTCACCCCTCCACTTT.

The V and J genes are TRBV5-1 and TRBJ1-4, with D uncertain. Trimming took 0 bases from V and 5 from J, leaving 14 bases between them. Germline V gene sequence: CDR1 SGHRS, CDR2 YFSETQ. The CDR3 consists of 16 residues. The CDR3 nucleotides are TGCGCCAGCAGCTTGGACGCGGCGCCCCTCAATGAAAAACTGTTTTTT. This codes for CASSLDAAPLNEKLFF.

This chain connects TRBV6-1 to TRBJ2-7, with D perhaps matching TRBD2 (5 bases). Germline values: CDR1 MNHNS, CDR2 SASEGT. This CDR3 region has 14 residues. V gave up 4 bases and J gave up 2 bases, with 12 bases separating them. Written as DNA, the CDR3 is TGTGCCAGCAGTGGATGGGCCGGGACCTACGAGCAGTACTTC. This translates into CASSGWAGTYEQYF.

This rearrangement joins TRBV28 to TRBJ1-4; D is unresolved. The length of the CDR3 is 12 residues. Germline V gives CDR1 MDHEN, CDR2 SYDVKM. V was clipped by 5 bases and J by 8 bases, with 9 bases between them. The CDR3 here is CASSQYREKLFF. The CDR3 region has the DNA TGTGCCAGCAGTCAATACCGGGAAAAACTGTTTTTT.

The rearrangement uses TRBV6-6 and TRBJ2-1, with TRBD2 identical over 8 bases. Germline assignment: CDR1 MNHNY and CDR2 SVGAGI (reference sequence). V trimming: 4 bases; J trimming: 9 bases; junction bases outside the gene matches: 14. The CDR3 runs 16 residues. This CDR3 is CASSSRRRGDGGEQFF. CDR3 sequence (DNA): TGTGCCAGCAGTTCCCGACGGCGGGGGGATGGGGGTGAGCAGTTCTTC.

Remarks on this clone: One junction end disagrees with the germline gene, perhaps due to a read error. The J gene is TRBJ1-2, the V gene TRBV5-4; TRBD1 matches 11 bases. The CDR3 covers 11 residues. Per germline, CDR1 SGHNT and CDR2 YYREEE (reference sequence). The CDR3 DNA reads as TGTGCCAGCAGCTTGGCGGGACAGGGGGCCTTC. This codes for CASSLAGQGAF.

The V gene is TRBV9, the J gene TRBJ2-3; no clear D gene. CDR3 size: 13 residues. With 0 bases removed from V and 2 bases from J, the gap between germline ends came to 4 bases. CDR1 SGDLS and CDR2 YYNGEE come from the germline V gene. CDR3 region: CASSVAFTDTQYF. CDR3 coding DNA: TGTGCCAGCAGCGTAGCATTCACAGATACGCAGTATTTT.

The chain couples TRBV6-1 to TRBJ1-1; the match to TRBD1 covers 7 bases. Germline V gene data show CDR1 as MNHNS and CDR2 as SASEGT. The CDR3 is 15 amino acids. V was pared by 6 bases and J by 4 bases, with 11 bases of the junction left unmatched. CDR3 nucleotides: TGTGCCAGCAGAGACTCCAAGGGGGCGGTCACTGAAGCTTTCTTT. Protein sequence: CASRDSKGAVTEAFF.

The chain recombines TRBV5-1 with TRBJ2-3; 10 bases match TRBD2. Germline CDR1 SGHRS, CDR2 YFSETQ. V gave up 0 bases and J gave up 5 bases; unmatched junction bases: 6. This CDR3 is built from 16 residues. CDR3 residues: CASSLGRAGGEDTQYF. DNA for the CDR3: TGCGCCAGCAGCTTGGGGCGAGCGGGGGGGGAAGATACGCAGTATTTT.